This T cell receptor beta chain was sequenced during a study of beta chain features in type 1 diabetes. Study-wide findings and caveats: Patients with Type 1 diabetes showed moderately but significantly shorter TCRB CDR3s in all four CD4+ subsets.

The CDR3 runs 15 residues. Germline loops: CDR1 SGHNT, CDR2 YYREEE (reference sequence). Losses at the gene ends were 0 bases for V and 6 bases for J; bases not matched to a gene: 5. This clone has more than one count but fewer than ten. What it recognizes is unknown. The whole isolated RNA underwent reverse transcription, so sequencing captured expressed TCRB transcripts. Samples of naive, central memory and regulatory T cells yielded a mean of around 4 million reads. The data were produced by immunoSEQ multiplex PCR, yet TCRdb's version contains in-frame clones alone and is incomplete. This sample has hundreds of thousands of clones, with over 12% found just once.

The TCR originated in a man aged 18 to 29 with type 1 diabetes. Sequencing input: naive CD4+ T cells from blood. The chain carries TRBV5-4 and TRBJ2-1; 8 bases agree with TRBD2. CDR3 DNA: TGTGCCAGCAGCTTGGTGTCTAGCGGGTTCAATGAGCAGTTCTTC. This gives the protein CASSLVSSGFNEQFF.